What follows are 26 T cell receptor beta chains derived from one specimen sequenced in a study of cytomegalovirus exposure and HLA in healthy donors. PCR used 60 Vbeta primers and 13 Jbeta primers. Assay used: immunoSEQ multiplex PCR; TCRdb lists only in-frame clones, some missing. The sample lists around 85,000 clones; less than 85% were seen once. Material for sequencing was PBMCs. The source is a man aged 55 to 70 in good health and CMV-seronegative.

This chain connects TRBV7-9 to TRBJ2-3; 8 nucleotides align to TRBD2. This CDR3 contains 17 residues. The V gene end was trimmed by 0 bases and the J gene end by 2 bases; junction bases not matched to a gene: 7. Germline V CDR1 and CDR2: SEHNR, FQNEAQ (reference sequence). The CDR3 bases are TGTGCCAGCAGCTTAGCGATGATAGCGGGGCCCACAGATACGCAGTATTTT. Translated: CASSLAMIAGPTDTQYF. Using reference TRBV7-9 and TRBJ2-3 for the parts outside the CDR3, the full variable domain is DTGVSQNPRHKITKRGQNVTFRCDPISEHNRLYWYRQTLGQGPEFLTYFQNEAQLEKSRLLSDRFSAERPKGSFSTLEIQRTEQGDSAMYLCASSLAMIAGPTDTQYFGPGTRLTVL.

This clone was counted a few times. J is TRBJ1-5 and V is TRBV5-5; D perhaps matches TRBD1 (5 bases). Trimming took off 1 base at V and 2 bases at J, with 13 bases between the two ends. Germline-derived CDR1 and CDR2 are SGHKS and YYEKEE (reference sequence). The CDR3 covers 16 residues. This CDR3 reads CASSLWGVGGNQPQHF. The CDR3 coding sequence is TGTGCCAGCAGCTTGTGGGGGGTGGGTGGCAATCAGCCCCAGCATTTT.

This clone was recorded a few times. The DNA of the CDR3 is TGTGCCAGCAGCCCGATGGGGACAGGGGCTGCCGGGGAGCTGTTTTTT. Translation: CASSPMGTGAAGELFF. The chain couples TRBV5-6 to TRBJ2-2, with TRBD1 identical over 10 bases. CDR1 is SGHDT and CDR2 is YYEEEE in the germline V gene. The V and J ends lost 4 bases and 6 bases, in that order; junction bases with no gene match: 9. This CDR3 is built from 16 residues.

CDR3 nucleotide sequence: TGTGCCAGCACCAAAACTAGCGGGGTGATTACAGTACCTGAGCAGTTCTTC. It specifies CASTKTSGVITVPEQFF. The chain couples TRBV7-2 to TRBJ2-1; 10 nucleotides line up with TRBD2. The CDR3 length is 17 residues. The ends lost 7 bases at V and 9 bases at J; junction bases unmatched: 18. Germline V lookup: CDR1 SGHTA, CDR2 FQGNSA.

This clone appeared a single time. V and J are TRBV6-4 and TRBJ1-6; D remains unclear. V lost 6 bases and J 9 bases, leaving 12 bases between the germline ends. The CDR3 contains 13 residues. The germline CDR1 and CDR2 sequences are MRHNA and SNTAGT. The CDR3 protein is CASSEVLGSPLHF. CDR3 DNA sequence: TGTGCCAGCAGCGAGGTCTTAGGTTCACCCCTCCACTTT.

This chain connects TRBV27 to TRBJ2-7; the D is unclear. The germline gives CDR1 MNHEY, CDR2 SMNVEV (reference sequence). The CDR3 runs 15 residues. Trimming took off 6 bases at V and 0 bases at J, with 15 bases between the two ends. The CDR3 DNA is TGTGCCAGCAGCCCACGACTGAGAAGCTCCTACGAGCAGTACTTC. Translation: CASSPRLRSSYEQYF.

V gene TRBV4-1 combines with J gene TRBJ2-3, with 12 bases that match TRBD2. This CDR3 has 17 residues. With V trimmed by 1 base and J by 5 bases, 7 bases remained unmatched. CDR1 MGHRA and CDR2 YSYEKL come from the germline V gene. CDR3 in DNA: TGCGCCAGCAGCCAAGGGGGGTCTAGCGGGGGGGGAGATACGCAGTATTTT. It translates to CASSQGGSSGGGDTQYF.

This chain connects TRBV6-1 to TRBJ1-5, with TRBD1 matching 9 bases. With V trimmed by 6 bases and J by 6 bases, 3 bases remained unmatched. This CDR3 contains 13 residues. Germline CDR1 is MNHNS and CDR2 is SASEGT. The CDR3 nucleotides are TGTGCCAGCAGGGACAGGGGCGGTCAGCCCCAGCATTTT. Amino acid sequence: CASRDRGGQPQHF.

The rearrangement uses TRBV7-9 and TRBJ2-7; 7 nucleotides match TRBD1. The ends lost 0 bases at V and 0 bases at J; junction bases unmatched: 5. CDR1 and CDR2 (germline): SEHNR, FQNEAQ (reference sequence). The length of the CDR3 is 16 residues. The CDR3 nucleotides are TGTGCCAGCAGCTTAGCAGGGGGCGTTAGCTCCTACGAGCAGTACTTC. Its translation: CASSLAGGVSSYEQYF.

The chain joins TRBV30 to TRBJ1-6, with 7 bases identical to TRBD1. Trimming cost V 0 bases and J 14 bases; bases outside gene matches: 7. Germline CDR1 is GTSNPN and CDR2 is SVGIG (reference sequence). CDR3 length: 13 amino acids. CDR3 sequence: CAWSVEGASALHF. The DNA of the CDR3 is TGTGCCTGGAGTGTCGAGGGGGCTTCGGCCCTCCACTTT.

The J gene is TRBJ1-2, the V gene TRBV29-1; D is perhaps TRBD1 (6 bases). The CDR3 is 11 amino acids. Germline V gives CDR1 SQVTM, CDR2 ANQGSEA. V was shortened by 7 bases and J by 2 bases, with 8 bases between the two germline ends. The CDR3 DNA is TGCAGCGCGGGACAAAACTATGGCTACACCTTC. Its protein product is CSAGQNYGYTF.

About this clone itself: Within the sample, other DNA sequences also encode this same CDR3. This rearrangement joins TRBV5-1 to TRBJ1-1; D gene uncertain. CDR3 length equals 14 residues. Per the germline V gene, CDR1 is SGHRS and CDR2 is YFSETQ. V lost 2 bases and J 2 bases, leaving 10 bases between the germline ends. The CDR3 region has the DNA TGCGCCAGCAGCTTATCAGGAAAAAACACTGAAGCTTTCTTT. Translation: CASSLSGKNTEAFF.

The V gene is TRBV6-5, the J gene TRBJ1-6; possibly TRBD1 for D (6 bases). Trimming took off 0 bases at V and 8 bases at J, with 14 bases between the two ends. The CDR3 totals 16 residues. The V gene's germline CDR1 is MNHEY and CDR2 SVGAGI. The CDR3 nucleotides read TGTGCCAGCAGTTACTCGGGTGGACAGCGATATTCACCCCTCCACTTT. Translating it yields CASSYSGGQRYSPLHF.

The chain joins TRBV9 to TRBJ2-5; TRBD2 aligns across 11 bases. CDR1 and CDR2 from the germline V gene are SGDLS and YYNGEE. The CDR3 spans 21 residues. J lost 2 bases, V lost 3 bases, and 21 bases had no gene match. CDR3 DNA sequence: TGTGCCAGCAGCGGAGGGGCCCCCCGGAGGCTAGCGGGGGGCCCACAAGAGACCCAGTACTTC. Translation: CASSGGAPRRLAGGPQETQYF.

In this sample, this clone turned up once. The V call is TRBV11-3, the J call TRBJ2-1, with 7 bases matching TRBD2. Germline CDR1 and CDR2: SGHNT and YENEEA. The CDR3 consists of 16 residues. V was clipped by 1 base and J by 8 bases; unmatched bases: 11. The CDR3 DNA reads TGTGCCAGCAGCTTAGGGCTAAGCGGGGCGGGGGATGAGCAGTTCTTC. Residues: CASSLGLSGAGDEQFF.

The CDR3 is CASSLAQGGYTEAFF. CDR3 bases: TGCGCCAGCAGCTTGGCCCAGGGGGGCTACACTGAAGCTTTCTTT. V is TRBV5-1 and J is TRBJ1-1; 7 nucleotides agree with TRBD1. V shed 0 bases, J shed 3 bases, and the junction held 5 bases outside the gene matches. Germline CDR1 is SGHRS and CDR2 is YFSETQ. CDR3 length: 15 amino acids.

The rearrangement uses TRBV6-5 and TRBJ1-6, with 7 bases that match TRBD1. This CDR3 has 13 residues. Losses at the gene ends were 6 bases for V and 11 bases for J; bases not matched to a gene: 7. Germline CDR1 reads MNHEY; CDR2 reads SVGAGI. As DNA, the CDR3 is TGTGCCAGCAGGTTACAGGGGAGGCCACCCCTCCACTTT. Protein product: CASRLQGRPPLHF.

This chain joins TRBV18 and TRBJ1-2; D is undetermined. Trimming removed 1 base from V and 4 bases from J, with 16 bases in between. The CDR3 is 16 amino acids. The germline CDR1 and CDR2 sequences are KGHSH and LQKENI. In DNA form, the CDR3 reads TGTGCCAGCTCACCACTTAGCGGGGAGTGGAGCTATGGCTACACCTTC. It codes for CASSPLSGEWSYGYTF. The complete variable domain, with remaining parts taken from reference TRBV18 and TRBJ1-2, reads NAGVMQNPRHLVRRRGQEARLRCSPMKGHSHVYWYRQLPEEGLKFMVYLQKENIIDESGMPKERFSAEFPKEGPSILRIQQVVRGDSAAYFCASSPLSGEWSYGYTFGSGTRLTVV.

This clone was seen more than once but under ten times. The gene calls are TRBV11-2 and TRBJ1-3; D gene ambiguous. V lost 3 bases to trimming and J lost 0 bases, with 3 bases between them. The CDR3 spans 13 residues. CDR1 and CDR2 from the germline V gene are SGHAT and FQNNGV. CDR3 protein: CASSFNSGNTIYF. CDR3 DNA sequence: TGTGCCAGCAGCTTCAACTCTGGAAACACCATATATTTT.

The chain is built from TRBV19 and TRBJ1-1; D might be TRBD1 (6 bases). The CDR3 is 16 residues long. Trimming shortened V by 6 bases and J by 1 base, and 18 bases separated the two germline ends. The germline gives CDR1 LNHDA, CDR2 SQIVND (reference sequence). Written as DNA, the CDR3 is TGTGCCAGTAGCCTTATTTCCGGGACACCGAACACTGAAGCTTTCTTT. This encodes CASSLISGTPNTEAFF.

The chain links TRBV9 to TRBJ1-5; D unresolved. Looked up from germline, CDR1 is SGDLS and CDR2 is YYNGEE. The ends were cut back, 3 bases at V and 0 bases at J, with 4 bases in the middle. The CDR3 has 13 amino acids. CDR3 protein: CASSGDSNQPQHF. The CDR3 DNA is TGTGCCAGCAGCGGAGATAGCAATCAGCCCCAGCATTTT.

The chain couples TRBV2 to TRBJ2-7; 9 bases align to TRBD2. The V gene's germline CDR1 is SNHLY and CDR2 FYNNEI. The CDR3 has 14 residues. The trim removed 2 bases at V and 7 bases at J, leaving 6 bases unmatched. CDR3 sequence: CASSEQRGVGEQYF. CDR3 DNA sequence: TGTGCCAGCAGTGAACAGCGGGGGGTGGGGGAGCAGTACTTC.

The gene calls are TRBV19 and TRBJ2-2; 7 bases map to TRBD2. The trim removed 3 bases at V and 3 bases at J, leaving 4 bases unmatched. This CDR3 has 15 amino acids. CDR1 LNHDA and CDR2 SQIVND come from the germline V gene (reference sequence). The DNA for the CDR3 is TGTGCCAGTAGTATGGGGGGGTCCCACACCGGGGAGCTGTTTTTT. Translated, it gives CASSMGGSHTGELFF.

This clone has more than one count but fewer than ten. This rearrangement joins TRBV2 to TRBJ1-5, with 12 bases that match TRBD1. With 7 bases clipped from V and 6 bases from J, the junction kept 7 bases outside the gene matches. CDR1 is SNHLY, CDR2 FYNNEI, per germline. The CDR3 has 15 amino acids. The DNA for the CDR3 is TGTGCCAGCAAAGCGGGACAGGGGGCCTTTCAGCCCCAGCATTTT. Encoded protein: CASKAGQGAFQPQHF.

On this clone itself: The same CDR3 can be traced to other DNA sequences in this sample. The chain combines TRBV30 with TRBJ1-1; D possibly corresponds to TRBD1 (6 bases). This CDR3 is built from 16 residues. Trimming pared 2 bases from V and 1 base from J, leaving 17 bases between. CDR1 GTSNPN and CDR2 SVGIG come from the germline V gene (reference sequence). CDR3 residues: CAWSTPPGQPNTEAFF. The CDR3 region has the DNA TGTGCCTGGAGTACACCACCTGGACAGCCGAACACTGAAGCTTTCTTT.

This clone was picked up one time. The rearrangement links TRBV5-1 to TRBJ2-3, with a possible D match to TRBD2 (7 bases). Trimming left V 4 bases short and J 12 bases short, with 21 bases between. The CDR3 spans 14 residues. Germline CDR1 reads SGHRS; CDR2 reads YFSETQ. CDR3 DNA sequence: TGCGCCAGCAGCCCCCCTGATGGGGGGGCCAAACAGTATTTT. This translates into CASSPPDGGAKQYF.